This entry lists 10 T cell receptor beta chains sequenced from one sample in a study of blood T cell repertoires in COVID-19. This table comes from immunoSEQ multiplex PCR, and its TCRdb copy is limited to in-frame clones, with some not included. The sample lists 100,000 to 150,000 clones, roughly 88% occurring once. Material: peripheral blood. These TCRs come from a man aged 70 or older with active COVID-19.

V is TRBV28 and J is TRBJ1-6; perhaps TRBD1 as D (6 bases). The CDR3 extends over 15 amino acids. V lost 6 bases to trimming and J lost 8 bases, with 17 bases between them. From germline, CDR1 is MDHEN and CDR2 SYDVKM. The CDR3 here is CASRNSDRRDSPLHF. CDR3 nucleotides: TGTGCCAGCAGAAATAGTGACAGGCGGGATTCACCCCTCCACTTT.

V is TRBV19 and J is TRBJ2-1; D may be TRBD2 (5 bases). Germline V gene data show CDR1 as LNHDA and CDR2 as SQIVND (reference sequence). The germline V and J ends were trimmed by 1 base and 0 bases, with 10 bases remaining between them. The CDR3 is made up of 16 amino acids. In nucleotides, the CDR3 is TGTGCCAGTAGTATAGCTAGCACGAGCTCCTACAATGAGCAGTTCTTC. Amino acids: CASSIASTSSYNEQFF.

This chain uses TRBV5-4 with TRBJ2-1, with a weak D call TRBD2 (6 bases). Germline V gene sequence: CDR1 SGHNT, CDR2 YYREEE (reference sequence). There are 15 residues in the CDR3. Trimming removed 1 base at V and 3 bases at J, with 11 bases between. CDR3 in DNA: TGTGCCAGCAGCTTGAGGACTACCCTCTACAATGAGCAGTTCTTC. Translation gives CASSLRTTLYNEQFF.

The J gene is TRBJ1-2, the V gene TRBV28; TRBD1 matches 7 bases. CDR1 and CDR2 from the germline V gene are MDHEN and SYDVKM. The CDR3 sequence is 12 residues long. J gave up 8 bases and V 4 bases, and 4 bases lay outside the gene matches. The CDR3 here is CASSSGGRGYTF. The DNA of the CDR3 is TGTGCCAGCAGTTCAGGGGGAAGAGGCTACACCTTC.

The chain has TRBV14 and TRBJ2-5, with D tentatively TRBD1 (5 bases). Trimming removed 2 bases at V and 4 bases at J, with 8 bases between. This CDR3 comprises 13 residues. The germline V gene has CDR1 SGHDN and CDR2 FVKESK. Here the CDR3 DNA reads TGTGCCAGCAGCCAACTAGGGGTAGAGACCCAGTACTTC. This gives the protein CASSQLGVETQYF.

This clone has only one observation. The chain combines TRBV7-2 with TRBJ2-1; 7 nucleotides match TRBD2. The germline V gene has CDR1 SGHTA and CDR2 FQGNSA. The CDR3 length is 13 residues. The V segment lost 5 bases and the J segment 6 bases; nucleotides outside the gene matches: 4. The CDR3 loop is CASSLQRGNEQFF. In DNA form, the CDR3 reads TGTGCCAGCAGCCTTCAGCGGGGCAATGAGCAGTTCTTC.

V and J are TRBV11-3 and TRBJ2-4; 13 bases fit TRBD2. The CDR3 runs to 13 residues. The ends lost 1 base at V and 16 bases at J; junction bases unmatched: 4. The germline gives CDR1 SGHNT, CDR2 YENEEA. Here the CDR3 reads CASSLGTSGSIYF. The CDR3 bases are TGTGCCAGCAGCTTAGGGACTAGCGGGAGTATATACTTC.

This chain links TRBV5-5 with TRBJ1-4; D uncertain. Germline CDR1 and CDR2: SGHKS and YYEKEE (reference sequence). The CDR3 totals 15 residues. V was trimmed by 3 bases and J by 0 bases, leaving 9 bases between them. The CDR3: CASSYWTSTNEKLFF. In nucleotides, the CDR3 is TGTGCCAGCAGCTACTGGACTTCAACTAATGAAAAACTGTTTTTT. The full variable domain, its missing parts supplied by reference TRBV5-5 and TRBJ1-4, is DAGVTQSPTHLIKTRGQQVTLRCSPISGHKSVSWYQQVLGQGPQFIFQYYEKEERGRGNFPDRFSARQFPNYSSELNVNALLLGDSALYLCASSYWTSTNEKLFFGSGTQLSVL.

The J gene is TRBJ1-2, the V gene TRBV19; D is possibly TRBD1 (5 bases). There are 13 residues in the CDR3. Germline lookup yields CDR1 LNHDA and CDR2 SQIVND (reference sequence). Trimming took 3 bases from V and 8 from J, leaving 13 bases between them. The CDR3 DNA reads TGTGCCAGTAGTATGGAGACAGATATGGGCTACACCTTC. This encodes CASSMETDMGYTF.

DNA for the CDR3: TGTGCCAGCACTCTGACTAGCGGGAGTTTCAATGAGCAGTTCTTC. Its translation is CASTLTSGSFNEQFF. The rearrangement links TRBV6-5 to TRBJ2-1, with 12 nucleotides matching TRBD2. V lost 7 bases and J lost 6; bases outside the gene matches: 7. The CDR3 sequence is 15 residues long. Per germline, CDR1 MNHEY and CDR2 SVGAGI.